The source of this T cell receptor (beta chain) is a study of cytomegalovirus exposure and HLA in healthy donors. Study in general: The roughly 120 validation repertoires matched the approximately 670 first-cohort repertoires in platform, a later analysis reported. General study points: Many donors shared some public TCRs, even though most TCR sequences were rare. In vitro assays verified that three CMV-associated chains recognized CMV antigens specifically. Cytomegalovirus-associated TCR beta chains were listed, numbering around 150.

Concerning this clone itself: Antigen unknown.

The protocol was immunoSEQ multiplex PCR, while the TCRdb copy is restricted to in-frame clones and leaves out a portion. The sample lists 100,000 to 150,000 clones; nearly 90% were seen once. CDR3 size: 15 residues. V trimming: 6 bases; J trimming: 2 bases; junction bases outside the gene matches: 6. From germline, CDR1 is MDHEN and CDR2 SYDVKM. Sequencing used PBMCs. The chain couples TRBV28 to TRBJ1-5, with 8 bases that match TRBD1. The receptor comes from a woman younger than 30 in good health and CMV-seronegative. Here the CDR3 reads CASRQLGQGNQPQHF. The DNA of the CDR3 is TGTGCCAGCAGACAACTGGGACAGGGCAATCAGCCCCAGCATTTT. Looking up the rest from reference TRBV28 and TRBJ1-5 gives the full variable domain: DVKVTQSSRYLVKRTGEKVFLECVQDMDHENMFWYRQDPGLGLRLIYFSYDVKMKEKGDIPEGYSVSREKKERFSLILESASTNQTSMYLCASRQLGQGNQPQHFGDGTRLSIL.